A selection of T cell receptor beta chains follows, all from one sample in a study of human versus mouse CDR3 diversity and MHC coevolution. The table came from immunoSEQ multiplex PCR; TCRdb's copy has only in-frame clones and leaves some out. Altogether about 77,000 clones are present, 92% being singletons, with the ten largest covering roughly 0.15%. Sequencing was performed on naive CD4+ T cells from blood. Source of these receptors: a person aged 30 to 69 in good health. The CDR3 runs from the conserved cysteine through the conserved F or W. Each record gives: J gene, D gene, V gene, clone size, CDR3 DNA, CDR3 protein. A D gene is named only where the DNA matches it firmly. Some rows mark clone size as missing; the rest say once, few, many or name a class of expanded clone.

TRBJ2-1 | TRBD2 | TRBV30 | . | TGTGCCTGGAGTTCTACTACTAGCGGGGGGGCGGAGGTCTACAATGAGCAGTTCTTC | CAWSSTTSGGAEVYNEQFF
TRBJ1-1 | . | TRBV9 | . | TGTGCCAGCAGCGTACTTCAGACTAACACTGAAGCTTTCTTT | CASSVLQTNTEAFF
TRBJ1-3 | . | TRBV30 | once | TGTGCCTGGAGTACGGGGGGTGCCTCTGGAAACACCATATATTTT | CAWSTGGASGNTIYF
TRBJ1-1 | . | TRBV6-1 | . | TGTGCCAGCAGTGAAGGTACAGGGATGAACACTGAAGCTTTCTTT | CASSEGTGMNTEAFF
TRBJ1-2 | . | TRBV15 | . | TGTGCCACCAGCAGAGAAAACTCCCGGGACTACGGCTACACCTTC | CATSRENSRDYGYTF
TRBJ1-6 | . | TRBV4-2 | . | TGTGCCAGCAGCCAAGCTGCAAACAAAAGCTCCTATAATTCACCCCTCCACTTT | CASSQAANKSSYNSPLHF
TRBJ2-5 | . | TRBV19 | . | TGTGCCAGTAGTATAGCCAGATCAGGGCCAGAGACCCAGTACTTC | CASSIARSGPETQYF
TRBJ2-1 | TRBD1 | TRBV5-4 | . | TGTGCCAGCAGCTTCGGGACAGAAGAATACAATGAGCAGTTCTTC | CASSFGTEEYNEQFF
TRBJ2-7 | TRBD2 | TRBV11-2 | . | TGTGCCAGCAGCTTTGGACTAGGACTAGCGGGAGCCTACGAGCAGTACTTC | CASSFGLGLAGAYEQYF
TRBJ2-7 | TRBD1 | TRBV19 | . | TGTGCCAGTAGTCCCCGGGACAGGGCTAGCTCCTACGAGCAGTACTTC | CASSPRDRASSYEQYF
TRBJ1-1 | . | TRBV6-1 | . | TGTGCCAGCAGTGAGACAGTGAACACTGAAGCTTTCTTT | CASSETVNTEAFF
TRBJ2-5 | . | TRBV29-1 | . | TGCAGCGTGGCCCGGGGGAACCCCCAAGAGACCCAGTACTTC | CSVARGNPQETQYF
TRBJ2-3 | TRBD2 | TRBV4-2 | . | TGTGCCAGCAGCCGCGCCTGGACTAGCGGGAGCGGTGCGCAGTATTTT | CASSRAWTSGSGAQYF
TRBJ2-7 | TRBD2 | TRBV4-2 | . | TGTGCCAGCAGCCAGTCCTCTAGCGGGGGCTCCTACGAGCAGTACTTC | CASSQSSSGGSYEQYF
TRBJ1-3 | . | TRBV21-1 | few | TGTGCCAGCAGCTACCAGGCTACCACTGGAAACACCATATATTTT | CASSYQATTGNTIYF
TRBJ2-3 | . | TRBV5-1 | . | TGCGCCAGCCGCACTAGCTCGGGTTCTAATACGCAGTATTTT | CASRTSSGSNTQYF
TRBJ1-1 | . | TRBV28 | . | TGTGCCAGCAGCTCCAGGGTGGCCGCTGAAGCTTTCTTT | CASSSRVAAEAFF
TRBJ1-5 | TRBD1 | TRBV29-1 | . | TGCAGCGTTGGACAGGGCATAAATCAGCCCCAGCATTTT | CSVGQGINQPQHF
TRBJ2-7 | TRBD1 | TRBV11-2 | once | TGTGCCAGCAGCCAGTTACAGGGGGCCTCCTACGAGCAGTACTTC | CASSQLQGASYEQYF
TRBJ1-1 | . | TRBV6-1 | . | TGTGCCAGCAGTACACCCAGGGTAGGAGCTTTCTTT | CASSTPRVGAFF
TRBJ2-1 | . | TRBV18 | . | TGTGCCAGCTCACCACCAATTTCGACAGGTCAGTTGGGTGAGCAGTTCTTC | CASSPPISTGQLGEQFF
TRBJ2-7 | TRBD2 | TRBV28 | . | TGTGCCAGCAGTTTAAGGATAGGGCGGGGGGGAACCTACGAGCAGTACTTC | CASSLRIGRGGTYEQYF
TRBJ2-3 | TRBD2 | TRBV27 | . | TGTGCCAGCAGTTTATCTCTCGGGGGGGCCGTAGATACGCAGTATTTT | CASSLSLGGAVDTQYF
TRBJ1-2 | TRBD1 | TRBV6-6 | once | TGTGCCAGCAGTTACTCCCGGGGAAGGGGGCAGGGTGGCTACACCTTC | CASSYSRGRGQGGYTF
TRBJ2-3 | . | TRBV30 | . | TGTGCCTGGAGTCCTTACACAGATACGCAGTATTTT | CAWSPYTDTQYF
TRBJ2-3 | TRBD2 | TRBV5-6 | . | TGTGCCAGCAGCTTCTTTGTTTTGCGGGAGTGGGCAGATACGCAGTATTTT | CASSFFVLREWADTQYF
TRBJ1-5 | TRBD1 | TRBV6-5 | . | TGTGCCAGCAGGCTGACAGGGACGGGGCCCCAGCATTTT | CASRLTGTGPQHF
TRBJ1-5 | . | TRBV19 | . | TGTGCCAGTAGTATGATGTCGGGAAGCAATCAGCCCCAGCATTTT | CASSMMSGSNQPQHF
TRBJ2-7 | . | TRBV5-1 | once | TGCGCCAGCAGCTCTGACGGAGCCTACGAGCAGTACTTC | CASSSDGAYEQYF
TRBJ1-5 | . | TRBV5-5 | . | TGTGCCAGCAGCTTGGTGACAGATAGCAATCAGCCCCAGCATTTT | CASSLVTDSNQPQHF
TRBJ1-1 | . | TRBV7-9 | . | TGTGCCAGCAGCTTAGGGGCGAACACTGAAGCTTTCTTT | CASSLGANTEAFF
TRBJ2-5 | TRBD1 | TRBV6-1 | once | TGTGCCAGCAGAACTGGACAGGGGGAAGAGACCCAGTACTTC | CASRTGQGEETQYF
TRBJ1-2 | TRBD1 | TRBV7-8 | . | TGTGCCATTCCCGGGACAGGGCGGGGAGATGGCTACACCTTC | CAIPGTGRGDGYTF
TRBJ2-7 | . | TRBV11-1 | once | TGTGCCAGCAGCTTAGATCAGACCTACGAGCAGTACTTC | CASSLDQTYEQYF